The following is a T cell receptor beta chain sequence with its context. Its cognate antigen has yet to be identified. No much larger clone is present one base from it, and per-base qualities are unavailable. The sample belongs to a study of T cells after yellow fever vaccination (dated by TCRdb to between 2019 and 2020). The study in broad terms: The SMART-Seq v4 Ultra Low Input RNA kit was used to prepare libraries from fractions with low cell numbers. To follow T-cell clones before and after primary and booster YFV17D yellow fever vaccination, bulk TCR alpha and beta repertoires were sequenced over time. Two healthy male donors made up the cohort, one aged 18 to 30 years and the other aged 30 to 40 years. Blood was collected at multiple timepoints before and after primary and secondary immunization, and bulk PBMC replicates and cell subsets were isolated. Overall study results and their limits: The secondary T-cell response was found to be weaker but faster than the primary response, with a peak reached on day 5 rather than on day 15. A small fraction of clonotypes appeared in both the CD4 and CD8 compartments, likely as a result of convergent recombination. After the booster, most of the clones that had expanded following primary vaccination were detected again (just under 97% of CD4 and 80% to 90% of CD8), which suggests that memory was broadly maintained. Only a couple of donors were included in the study, so the extent to which the findings can be generalized is limited. Computational filtering was required because FACS-sorted repertoires could contain abundant contaminating clonotypes from the bulk population.

V loses 1 base, J loses 4 bases, and the germline ends lie 5 bases apart. There are 13 amino acids in the CDR3, from cysteine to phenylalanine inclusive. Kept here is only the CDR3 DNA, which spans 39 bases and is read in frame from base 1. Per the germline V gene (reference sequence), LGHDT is the CDR1 and YNNKEL is the CDR2. Sequencing took place on an Illumina NovaSeq 6000. Synthesis of TCR cDNA relied on 5'RACE template switching, a step that introduced a universal primer site along with unique molecular identifiers. Priming of cDNA synthesis was performed from both the TCR alpha and TCR beta constant segments. Library amplification involved two PCR steps, and the second step added sample barcodes and sequencing adapters. Sequencing of libraries was performed on Illumina HiSeq 2500 (2x100 bp) or NovaSeq (2x150 bp). The authors processed their data as follows. MIGEC handled demultiplexing of reads and collapsing into UMI consensus sequences, while MiXCR performed V(D)J alignment. Vaccine-responding clonotypes were identified with edgeR using replicate PBMC samples, with FDR below 0.01 and a log2 fold change above 5 up to day 15 being required. Each bulk clonotype received a CD4 or CD8 identity based on whether the sequenced CD4 or CD8 repertoire contained that clonotype at higher abundance. TCRdb ran its own pipeline on the public reads, namely fastp trimming at Q25 and MiXCR clone calling, and kept in-frame beta chains. Entries that share a CDR3 protein sequence are merged under the most common genes and DNA. TCRdb, not the authors, supplied the V and J calls. A total of 250,000 to 400,000 distinct CDR3 sequences appear in this sample, 4.1% of them only once. Around 24% of the sample lies in the top ten.

The treatment or condition label corresponds to: live attenuated yellow fever vaccine strain. At each blood-draw timepoint, two biological replicates of bulk PBMCs were obtained. A standard Ficoll-Paque protocol was used to isolate PBMCs from peripheral blood. RNA was extracted with TriZol from bulk PBMCs, CD4 and CD8 fractions, and dextramer-positive and dextramer-negative fractions. The rearrangement combines TRBV3-1 with TRBJ1-5, with an unclear D gene assignment. The sequence was collected from a young man who received the YFV17D yellow fever vaccine. The specimen was PBMCs, collected 5 days after the yellow fever booster vaccination. The CDR3 is CASSQGLNQPQHF. The nucleotide sequence is given as TGTGCCAGCAGCCAAGGGTTGAATCAGCCCCAGCATTTT.